This is a list of T cell receptor beta chains from one sample in a study of T cell repertoires in cytomegalovirus infection. The antigens for these receptors are not known. TCRdb reprocessed the reads via MiXCR and lists one record per CDR3 protein. The sample comprises under 850,000 distinct CDR3 sequences, approximately 33% of which are singletons, and 18% rests with the top ten. The input for sequencing was cultured PBMCs, taken from culture after CMV antigen stimulation. The receptor source for this set is a human donor in good health (CMV status not recorded). Some clones in this sample may be carry-over from other donors' samples. CDR3s include the opening cysteine and the closing phenylalanine or tryptophan. The order of the fields is clone size, V gene, J gene, D gene, CDR3 protein, CDR3 DNA. A D gene is named only where the DNA matches it firmly. The size of a clone is reported for some rows only, either as once, few or many, or as a class for expanded clones.

>-|TRBV6-6|TRBJ2-5|-
CASSPGTVETQYF
TGTGCCAGCAGCCCCGGGACTGTAGAGACCCAGTACTTC
>many|TRBV10-3|TRBJ2-3|-
CAISFSEREMQYF
TGTGCCATCAGTTTTTCGGAACGGGAGATGCAGTATTTT
>-|TRBV20-1|TRBJ1-5|-
CSARRLNQPQHF
TGCAGTGCTAGAAGGCTAAATCAGCCCCAGCATTTT
>few|TRBV4-3|TRBJ1-4|-
CASSQDQFRGEKLFF
TGCGCCAGCAGCCAAGATCAATTTAGGGGTGAAAAACTGTTTTTT
>-|TRBV6-6|TRBJ2-7|TRBD2
CASSSPRTSGRGEQYF
TGTGCCAGCAGTTCCCCCCGGACTAGCGGGAGAGGCGAGCAGTACTTC
>few|TRBV7-3|TRBJ2-2|TRBD1
CASSSTGSNTGELFF
TGTGCCAGCAGCTCGACAGGGAGTAACACCGGGGAGCTGTTTTTT
>many|TRBV7-2|TRBJ2-3|TRBD1
CASSSQGVLTDTQYF
TGTGCCAGCAGCTCACAGGGGGTCTTAACAGATACGCAGTATTTT
>-|TRBV2|TRBJ1-2|TRBD1
CASSELRGGYTF
TGTGCCAGCAGTGAGCTCAGGGGGGGTTACACCTTC
>-|TRBV7-2|TRBJ1-3|-
CASSSTVGNTIYF
TGTGCCAGCAGCTCGACAGTCGGAAACACCATATATTTT
>few|TRBV12-3/TRBV12-4|TRBJ2-1|-
CASSFRFHNEQFF
TGTGCCAGCAGTTTCAGGTTCCACAATGAGCAGTTCTTC
>-|TRBV15|TRBJ1-2|TRBD1
CATSRDRTGGYTF
TGTGCCACCAGCAGAGATCGGACAGGGGGCTACACCTTC
>-|TRBV14|TRBJ2-3|-
CASSHNADTQYF
TGTGCCAGCAGCCACAATGCAGATACGCAGTATTTT
>-|TRBV4-3|TRBJ2-5|-
CASSPIEGEETQYF
TGCGCCAGCAGCCCCATTGAGGGGGAAGAGACCCAGTACTTC
>few|TRBV7-2|TRBJ1-5|-
CASSSRRGGGQPQHF
TGTGCCAGCAGCTCACGCAGGGGAGGTGGACAGCCCCAGCATTTT
>-|TRBV7-9|TRBJ2-1|TRBD2
CASSVAGANEQFF
TGTGCCAGCAGCGTAGCGGGAGCCAATGAGCAGTTCTTC
>-|TRBV5-1|TRBJ2-5|-
CASSLLGRNQETQYF
TGCGCCAGCAGCTTGCTGGGCAGGAACCAAGAGACCCAGTACTTC
>few|TRBV12-3/TRBV12-4|TRBJ1-1|-
CASILRGQNTEAFF
TGTGCCAGCATCCTACGGGGGCAGAACACTGAAGCTTTCTTT
>few|TRBV20-1|TRBJ2-3|TRBD2
CRPSGGNTDTQYF
TGCAGACCTAGCGGGGGGAACACAGATACGCAGTATTTT
>few|TRBV4-1|TRBJ2-7|-
CASSQEPRGDEQYF
TGCGCCAGCAGCCAAGAGCCCCGGGGCGACGAGCAGTACTTC
>once|TRBV10-3|TRBJ1-1|TRBD1
CATGQGAGSEAFF
TGTGCCACCGGACAGGGGGCTGGTAGTGAAGCTTTCTTT
>-|TRBV6-6|TRBJ2-7|TRBD1
CASSRGQNPYEQYF
TGTGCCAGCAGCAGGGGACAGAATCCCTACGAGCAGTACTTC
>-|TRBV5-5|TRBJ2-5|-
CASSLTTDGLQETQYF
TGTGCCAGCAGCCTAACCACGGACGGCCTCCAAGAGACCCAGTACTTC